The next 20 T cell receptor beta chains were all read from a single sample in a study of blood T cell repertoires in COVID-19. Profiled with immunoSEQ multiplex PCR; TCRdb holds only in-frame clones, not every one. Of a few hundred thousand clones listed, 80% to 90% are singletons. The sample comprised PBMCs or T cells enriched from blood (not recorded which). These receptors came from a woman in her thirties or forties with acute COVID-19.

This clone was seen a handful of times. The chain is built from TRBV28 and TRBJ2-7; TRBD1 agrees at 7 bases. CDR1 and CDR2 (germline): MDHEN, SYDVKM. The CDR3 covers 15 residues. After removal of 6 bases from V and 2 bases from J, the junction contained 10 bases not matched to a gene. CDR3 coding DNA: TGTGCCAGCAGCGATCAGGACAGGTGGGCCTACGAGCAGTACTTC. Translation: CASSDQDRWAYEQYF. Based on the CDR3 plus reference TRBV28 and TRBJ2-7, the full variable domain is DVKVTQSSRYLVKRTGEKVFLECVQDMDHENMFWYRQDPGLGLRLIYFSYDVKMKEKGDIPEGYSVSREKKERFSLILESASTNQTSMYLCASSDQDRWAYEQYFGPGTRLTVT.

The V gene is TRBV11-2, the J gene TRBJ2-5; a weak D match, TRBD2 (7 bases). V gave up 1 base and J gave up 5 bases, with 14 bases separating them. Germline loops: CDR1 SGHAT, CDR2 FQNNGV. This CDR3 is 15 amino acids long. CDR3 residues: CASSLVGGALETQYF. The CDR3 DNA reads as TGTGCCAGCAGCTTAGTTGGGGGGGCGTTGGAGACCCAGTACTTC.

The chain is built from TRBV10-1 and TRBJ2-1; TRBD2 agrees at 8 bases. The CDR3 is made up of 15 amino acids. J was trimmed by 5 bases and V by 2 bases; bases with no gene match: 5. Germline V gives CDR1 WNHNN, CDR2 SYGVQD (reference sequence). Here the CDR3 reads CASSEQRGLNNEQFF. The CDR3 DNA is TGCGCCAGCAGTGAGCAGCGGGGGCTTAACAATGAGCAGTTCTTC.

This clone was detected once. The chain uses TRBV7-9 and TRBJ2-3; D call uncertain. With 6 bases removed from V and 2 bases from J, the gap between germline ends came to 15 bases. The germline gives CDR1 SEHNR, CDR2 FQNEAQ (reference sequence). The CDR3 is 15 residues long. DNA for the CDR3: TGTGCCAGCAGACCCCCTCGAGCGCTCACAGATACGCAGTATTTT. Translation: CASRPPRALTDTQYF.

The chain links TRBV18 to TRBJ2-3, with 8 bases fitting TRBD1. Germline CDR1 and CDR2: KGHSH and LQKENI. V lost 4 bases, J lost 1 base, and 4 bases stayed unmatched. CDR3 length equals 15 residues. This CDR3 is CASSLSQGGTDTQYF. CDR3 bases: TGTGCCAGCTCACTGTCACAGGGGGGCACAGATACGCAGTATTTT.

The chain links TRBV28 to TRBJ1-2; D ambiguous. CDR3 length equals 13 residues. Germline CDR1 and CDR2: MDHEN and SYDVKM. Trimming pared 11 bases from V and 5 bases from J, leaving 18 bases between. The CDR3 coding sequence is TGTGCCGCCTTACGAGCCTCTATTTATGGCTACACCTTC. Translating it yields CAALRASIYGYTF.

The rearrangement links TRBV11-2 to TRBJ2-7, with D possibly TRBD1 on 6 matching bases. Germline loops: CDR1 SGHAT, CDR2 FQNNGV. The CDR3 covers 15 residues. Trimming stripped 5 bases from V and 2 bases from J, with 16 bases between. The CDR3 spells CASSVQGAAPYEQYF. The CDR3 coding sequence is TGTGCCAGCAGCGTACAGGGCGCAGCACCCTACGAGCAGTACTTC.

This clone was observed a handful of times. The rearrangement links TRBV6-5 to TRBJ2-7; D perhaps matches TRBD1 (5 bases). The germline gives CDR1 MNHEY, CDR2 SVGAGI. The V gene lost 3 bases and the J gene lost 5 bases, with 11 bases spanning the gap. This CDR3 comprises 13 residues. In DNA form, the CDR3 reads TGTGCCAGCAGTTATAGGGGCAAAGACGAGCAGTACTTC. Translation gives CASSYRGKDEQYF.

The chain links TRBV7-9 to TRBJ2-7; D might be TRBD1 (5 bases). The CDR3 is 12 residues long. V dropped 6 bases and J dropped 4 bases, with 10 bases sitting between them. From germline, CDR1 is SEHNR and CDR2 FQNEAQ (reference sequence). The CDR3, as DNA: TGTGCCAGCAGTTATGACAGATACGAGCAGTACTTC. This sequence encodes CASSYDRYEQYF.

The genes are TRBV6-5 and TRBJ2-7; tentatively, D is TRBD1 (6 bases). The germline V gene encodes CDR1 MNHEY and CDR2 SVGAGI. The ends were cut back, 0 bases at V and 4 bases at J, with 10 bases in the middle. The CDR3 sequence is 14 residues long. The CDR3 region is CASSYSPDSYEQYF. Here the CDR3 DNA reads TGTGCCAGCAGTTACTCGCCGGACAGTTACGAGCAGTACTTC.

The chain combines TRBV28 with TRBJ2-2, with 8 bases identical to TRBD2. This CDR3 has 15 amino acids. The trim removed 5 bases at V and 13 bases at J, leaving 15 bases unmatched. Germline V CDR1 and CDR2: MDHEN, SYDVKM. The CDR3 region is CASSPGLERNRALFF. CDR3 bases: TGTGCCAGCAGTCCGGGACTAGAGAGGAACCGGGCGCTGTTTTTT.

The chain recombines TRBV3-1 (or the pseudogene TRBV3-2) with TRBJ2-4, with 7 bases lining up with TRBD1. Germline V gene data show CDR1 as LGHDT and CDR2 as YNNKEL (reference sequence). The CDR3 is made up of 14 amino acids. With V trimmed by 0 bases and J by 8 bases, 4 bases remained unmatched. Here the CDR3 reads CASSQEQGKDIQYF. In DNA, the CDR3 is TGTGCCAGCAGCCAAGAACAGGGGAAGGACATTCAGTACTTC.

V usage is TRBV28 and J usage is TRBJ2-2; no clear D. The germline CDR1 and CDR2 sequences are MDHEN and SYDVKM. The length of the CDR3 is 16 residues. Trimming took off 5 bases at V and 4 bases at J, with 17 bases between the two ends. Written as DNA, the CDR3 is TGTGCCAGCAGTCCCCCCCGGAGCTCTGCCACCGGGGAGCTGTTTTTT. Translating gives CASSPPRSSATGELFF.

The genes are TRBV27 and TRBJ2-7, with D uncertain. There are 14 residues in the CDR3. V lost 0 bases to trimming and J lost 3 bases, with 9 bases between them. Per the germline V gene, CDR1 is MNHEY and CDR2 is SMNVEV (reference sequence). The CDR3 DNA is TGTGCCAGCAGTTTATCTGTAGAGAACTACGAGCAGTACTTC. Its protein product is CASSLSVENYEQYF.

The chain links TRBV7-8 to TRBJ2-2; TRBD2 matches 8 bases. The CDR3 spans 18 residues. Per germline, CDR1 SGHVS and CDR2 FQNEAQ. The junction had 6 bases not matched to a gene; V was cut back by 0 bases and J by 0 bases. The CDR3 here is CASSLAKTSASNTGELFF. The CDR3, as DNA: TGTGCCAGCAGCTTAGCGAAGACTAGCGCTTCGAACACCGGGGAGCTGTTTTTT. Complete variable domain (other parts from reference TRBV7-8 and TRBJ2-2): GAGVSQSPRYKVAKRGQDVALRCDPISGHVSLFWYQQALGQGPEFLTYFQNEAQLDKSGLPSDRFFAERPEGSVSTLKIQRTQQEDSAVYLCASSLAKTSASNTGELFFGEGSRLTVL.

In its sample, this clone was seen once. The chain recombines TRBV28 with TRBJ2-1; 8 bases match TRBD2. CDR1 and CDR2 (germline): MDHEN, SYDVKM. The CDR3 consists of 13 residues. V shed 5 bases, J shed 9 bases, and the junction held 6 bases outside the gene matches. The CDR3 DNA follows: TGTGCCAGCAGTACTGACGCGGGAGGTGAGCAGTTCTTC. This gives the protein CASSTDAGGEQFF.

This chain joins TRBV4-1 and TRBJ1-5, with D hard to call. V was cut by 5 bases and J by 9 bases, with 14 bases left in between. The CDR3 contains 13 residues. CDR1 MGHRA and CDR2 YSYEKL come from the germline V gene. This CDR3 is CASSTMAEGPQHF. CDR3 DNA: TGCGCCAGCAGCACCATGGCGGAGGGGCCCCAGCATTTT.

The J gene is TRBJ2-3, the V gene TRBV7-3, with 10 nucleotides matching TRBD2. Germline CDR1 is SGHTA and CDR2 is FQGTGA. This CDR3 is built from 16 residues. Trimming removed 2 bases from V and 2 bases from J; junction bases left unmatched: 4. The CDR3 region has the DNA TGTGCCAGCAGCTTAGGACTAGCGGACTACACAGATACGCAGTATTTT. Residues: CASSLGLADYTDTQYF.

The chain joins TRBV5-4 to TRBJ1-4; tentatively, D is TRBD1 (6 bases). Germline loops: CDR1 SGHNT, CDR2 YYREEE (reference sequence). Trimming shortened V by 3 bases and J by 8 bases, and 14 bases separated the two germline ends. The CDR3 has 14 amino acids. CDR3 nucleotides: TGTGCCAGCAGCTGGCAGGGGCAGGCGGAAAAACTGTTTTTT. Amino acid sequence: CASSWQGQAEKLFF.

The V gene is TRBV3-1 (or the pseudogene TRBV3-2), the J gene TRBJ1-2; 7 positions agree with TRBD1. The CDR3 spans 14 residues. Germline CDR1 LGHDT, CDR2 YNNKEL (reference sequence). With 2 bases clipped from V and 5 bases from J, the junction kept 5 bases outside the gene matches. The CDR3 protein is CASSQSGTAYGYTF. In DNA, the CDR3 is TGTGCCAGCAGCCAATCCGGGACAGCTTATGGCTACACCTTC.